Each of the 15 T cell receptor beta chains below was sequenced from the same sample in a study of siplizumab effects on memory and regulatory T cells. Clones were read by immunoSEQ multiplex PCR, and TCRdb kept only the in-frame ones, dropping some. The sample yields approximately 75,000 clones, just over 90% seen once. Input material: CD8+ T cells sorted from blood. These receptors all come from a human donor in good health.

This clone was detected a few times. The rearrangement uses TRBV27 and TRBJ1-1; a weak D match, TRBD1 (5 bases). The CDR3 extends over 14 amino acids. Germline CDR1 reads MNHEY; CDR2 reads SMNVEV (reference sequence). V shed 5 bases and J shed 7 bases, with 17 bases lying between them. CDR3 region: CASSPLGGADEAFF. CDR3 nucleotide sequence: TGTGCCAGCAGTCCATTAGGAGGGGCGGATGAAGCTTTCTTT.

This chain joins TRBV14 and TRBJ1-3; D is uncertain. The CDR3 has 15 amino acids. Trimming removed 6 bases from V and 0 bases from J, with 12 bases in between. The V gene's germline CDR1 is SGHDN and CDR2 FVKESK. CDR3 residues: CASRLGSDSGNTIYF. Written as DNA, the CDR3 is TGTGCCAGCAGGCTCGGCTCCGACTCTGGAAACACCATATATTTT.

This rearrangement joins TRBV28 to TRBJ1-1, with 7 bases fitting TRBD1. Trimming took 7 bases from V and 6 from J; bases not matched to a gene: 2. CDR3 length: 11 residues. Germline assignment: CDR1 MDHEN and CDR2 SYDVKM. CDR3 DNA sequence: TGTGCCAGCAACGACAGGGCTGAAGCTTTCTTT. Encoded protein: CASNDRAEAFF.

The J gene is TRBJ2-7, the V gene TRBV11-1; perhaps D is TRBD1 or TRBD2 (6 bases each). With 5 bases removed from V and 2 bases from J, the gap between germline ends came to 16 bases. Germline V gene data show CDR1 as SGHAT and CDR2 as FQDESV (reference sequence). The CDR3 has 15 amino acids. The CDR3 DNA is TGTGCCAGCAGCCTAGGGGGGACGGCTACCTACGAGCAGTACTTC. It is translated as CASSLGGTATYEQYF.

This chain connects TRBV12-5 to TRBJ1-1; 7 positions agree with TRBD1. The germline gives CDR1 LGHNT, CDR2 FRNRAP. This CDR3 contains 14 residues. Trimming removed 7 bases from V and 0 bases from J; junction bases left unmatched: 5. CDR3 sequence: CASDRDSMNTEAFF. CDR3 coding DNA: TGTGCTAGTGACCGGGACAGCATGAACACTGAAGCTTTCTTT.

This chain uses TRBV7-3 with TRBJ2-4; TRBD2 might be the D (6 bases). Trimming took off 5 bases at V and 0 bases at J, with 14 bases between the two ends. Looked up from germline, CDR1 is SGHTA and CDR2 is FQGTGA. The CDR3 length is 16 residues. CDR3 amino acids: CASSGALALAKNIQYF. DNA for the CDR3: TGTGCCAGCAGCGGAGCTCTAGCGTTAGCCAAAAACATTCAGTACTTC. Filled out from reference TRBV7-3 and TRBJ2-4, the complete variable domain reads GAGVSQTPSNKVTEKGKYVELRCDPISGHTALYWYRQSLGQGPEFLIYFQGTGAADDSGLPNDRFFAVRPEGSVSTLKIQRTERGDSAVYLCASSGALALAKNIQYFGAGTRLSVL.

The V call is TRBV4-1, the J call TRBJ2-5; 10 bases match TRBD2. V was clipped by 4 bases and J by 5 bases; unmatched bases: 10. The length of the CDR3 is 16 residues. The germline CDR1 and CDR2 sequences are MGHRA and YSYEKL. The CDR3 nucleotides are TGCGCCAGCAGCCCCGGGGGAGCGGGGGGGCCCGAGACCCAGTACTTC. As protein: CASSPGGAGGPETQYF.

The J gene is TRBJ2-1, the V gene TRBV5-3, with D perhaps TRBD2 (5 bases). TRBV5-3 is flagged as an ORF with uncertain function. V lost 3 bases and J 3 bases, leaving 10 bases between the germline ends. The CDR3 is made up of 14 amino acids. The CDR3 region is CARSYLAYYNEQFF. The CDR3, as DNA: TGTGCCAGAAGCTACCTAGCCTACTACAATGAGCAGTTCTTC.

The chain carries TRBV5-1 and TRBJ1-2; D remains unclear. Between the trimmed V and J ends, which lost 7 bases and 0 bases, there was a span of 13 bases. Germline assignment: CDR1 SGHRS and CDR2 YFSETQ. This CDR3 has 14 residues. The CDR3 coding sequence is TGCGCCAGCGGAGGAATAGGTCCTAACTATGGCTACACCTTC. It codes for CASGGIGPNYGYTF.

J is TRBJ1-1 and V is TRBV6-5; D perhaps matches TRBD1 (5 bases). Between the trimmed V and J ends, which lost 0 bases and 6 bases, there was a span of 11 bases. Germline V lookup: CDR1 MNHEY, CDR2 SVGAGI. This CDR3 spans 14 amino acids. CDR3 region: CASSYSNWDAEAFF. In DNA form, the CDR3 reads TGTGCCAGCAGTTACTCGAACTGGGACGCTGAAGCTTTCTTT.

CDR3 sequence (DNA): TGTGCCAGCACCTTTGCCCCCAGCCACCGCCTTTACTCTGGAAACACCATATATTTT. Its translation is CASTFAPSHRLYSGNTIYF. V is TRBV21-1 and J is TRBJ1-3. TRBV21-1 is a pseudogene segment. The CDR3 has 19 amino acids.

The chain is built from TRBV11-3 and TRBJ2-1; weak D call: TRBD1 (5 bases). The CDR3 spans 15 residues. The germline V gene has CDR1 SGHNT and CDR2 YENEEA. The V gene lost 5 bases and the J gene lost 0 bases, with 11 bases spanning the gap. The CDR3 reads CASSPDMSSYNEQFF. CDR3 in DNA: TGTGCCAGCAGCCCGGACATGAGCTCCTACAATGAGCAGTTCTTC.

V usage is TRBV28 and J usage is TRBJ2-7, with D hard to call. The length of the CDR3 is 12 residues. Germline V CDR1 and CDR2: MDHEN, SYDVKM. The V gene lost 4 bases and the J gene lost 6 bases, with 10 bases spanning the gap. The CDR3 nucleotides read TGTGCCAGCAGTTCCCCCGGGTCCGAGCAGTACTTC. It specifies CASSSPGSEQYF. Combining the CDR3 with reference TRBV28 and TRBJ2-7 gives the whole variable domain DVKVTQSSRYLVKRTGEKVFLECVQDMDHENMFWYRQDPGLGLRLIYFSYDVKMKEKGDIPEGYSVSREKKERFSLILESASTNQTSMYLCASSSPGSEQYFGPGTRLTVT.

This chain uses TRBV7-3 with TRBJ2-5; 9 bases fit TRBD2. V shed 3 bases and J 1 base; nucleotides not matched to a gene: 3. The CDR3 has 15 residues. Germline V gene lookup returns CDR1 SGHTA and CDR2 FQGTGA. The CDR3 DNA follows: TGTGCCAGCAGCTTGGCGACTAGCGGCCAAGAGACCCAGTACTTC. Its translation is CASSLATSGQETQYF.

The chain employs TRBV9 and TRBJ1-2; TRBD1 agrees at 10 bases. This CDR3 is 13 amino acids long. The V gene's germline CDR1 is SGDLS and CDR2 YYNGEE. The V and J ends lost 3 bases and 8 bases, in that order; junction bases with no gene match: 4. The CDR3 is CASSGQGAEGYTF. In DNA, the CDR3 is TGTGCCAGCAGCGGACAGGGGGCTGAGGGCTACACCTTC.